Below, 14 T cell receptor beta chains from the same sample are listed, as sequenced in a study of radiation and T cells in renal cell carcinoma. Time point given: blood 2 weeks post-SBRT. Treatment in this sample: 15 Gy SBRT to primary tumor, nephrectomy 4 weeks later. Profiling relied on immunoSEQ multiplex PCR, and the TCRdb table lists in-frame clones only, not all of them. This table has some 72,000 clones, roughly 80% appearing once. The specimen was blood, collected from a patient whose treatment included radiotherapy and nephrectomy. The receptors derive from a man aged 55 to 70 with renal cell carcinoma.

The CDR3 region is CASSKIAGVVENEQYF. The CDR3 region has the DNA TGTGCCAGCAGCAAAATAGCGGGAGTGGTAGAGAACGAGCAGTACTTC. This sequence joins TRBV21-1 and TRBJ2-7; the table's TRBD2 call for D was not verified on the DNA. TRBV21-1 is marked as a pseudogene. CDR3 length: 16 residues.

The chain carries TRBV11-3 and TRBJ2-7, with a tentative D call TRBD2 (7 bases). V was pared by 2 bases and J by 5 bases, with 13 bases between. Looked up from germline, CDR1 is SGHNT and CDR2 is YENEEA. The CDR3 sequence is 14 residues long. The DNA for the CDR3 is TGTGCCAGCAGCTTATTAAGGGGGGGCCACGAGCAGTACTTC. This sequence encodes CASSLLRGGHEQYF.

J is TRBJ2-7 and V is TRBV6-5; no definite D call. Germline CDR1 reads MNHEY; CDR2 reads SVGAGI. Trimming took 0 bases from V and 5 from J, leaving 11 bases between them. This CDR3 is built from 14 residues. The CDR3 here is CASSYSRPSDEQYF. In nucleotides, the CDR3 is TGTGCCAGCAGTTACTCGCGCCCCTCGGACGAGCAGTACTTC.

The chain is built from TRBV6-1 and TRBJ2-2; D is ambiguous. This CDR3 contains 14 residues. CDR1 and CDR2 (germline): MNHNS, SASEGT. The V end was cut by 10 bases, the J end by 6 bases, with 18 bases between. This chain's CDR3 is CAIKFGPSSGELFF. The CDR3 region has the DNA TGTGCCATCAAGTTCGGGCCGAGCTCCGGGGAGCTGTTTTTT.

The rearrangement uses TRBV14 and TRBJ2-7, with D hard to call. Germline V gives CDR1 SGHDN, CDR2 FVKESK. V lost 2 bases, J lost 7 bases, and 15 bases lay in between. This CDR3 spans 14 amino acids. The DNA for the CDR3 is TGTGCCAGCAGCCAAATGATAGGGCTTAGGGAGCAGTACTTC. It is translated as CASSQMIGLREQYF.

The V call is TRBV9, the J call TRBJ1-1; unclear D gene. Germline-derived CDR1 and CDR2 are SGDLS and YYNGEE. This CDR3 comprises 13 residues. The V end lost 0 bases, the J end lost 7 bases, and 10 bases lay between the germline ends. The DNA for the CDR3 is TGTGCCAGCAGCGTAGGGGCAGGTAGTGAAGCTTTCTTT. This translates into CASSVGAGSEAFF.

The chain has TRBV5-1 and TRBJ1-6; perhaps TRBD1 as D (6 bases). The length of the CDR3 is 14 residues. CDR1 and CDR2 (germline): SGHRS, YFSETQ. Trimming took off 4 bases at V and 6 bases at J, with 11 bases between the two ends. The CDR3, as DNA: TGCGCCAGCAGCCAAGGGGGGGCTAATTCACCCCTCCACTTT. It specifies CASSQGGANSPLHF.

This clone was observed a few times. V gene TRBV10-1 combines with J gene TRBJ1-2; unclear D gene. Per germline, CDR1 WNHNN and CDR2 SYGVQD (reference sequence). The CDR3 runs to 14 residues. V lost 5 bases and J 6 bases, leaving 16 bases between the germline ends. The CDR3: CASSSSGTLDGYTF. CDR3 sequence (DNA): TGCGCCAGCAGTTCCTCGGGAACGTTGGATGGCTACACCTTC.

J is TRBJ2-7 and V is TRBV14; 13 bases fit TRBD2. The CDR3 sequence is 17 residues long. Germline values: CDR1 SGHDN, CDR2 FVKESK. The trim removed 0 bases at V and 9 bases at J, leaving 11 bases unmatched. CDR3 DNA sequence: TGTGCCAGCAGCCAAGATGGATGGACTAGCGGGAGTTTTGGGCAGTACTTC. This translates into CASSQDGWTSGSFGQYF.

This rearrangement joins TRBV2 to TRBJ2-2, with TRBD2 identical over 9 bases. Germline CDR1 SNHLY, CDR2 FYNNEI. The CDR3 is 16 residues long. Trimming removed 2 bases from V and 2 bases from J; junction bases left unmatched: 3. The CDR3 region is CASSERLAGNTGELFF. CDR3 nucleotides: TGTGCCAGCAGTGAAAGGCTAGCGGGAAACACCGGGGAGCTGTTTTTT.

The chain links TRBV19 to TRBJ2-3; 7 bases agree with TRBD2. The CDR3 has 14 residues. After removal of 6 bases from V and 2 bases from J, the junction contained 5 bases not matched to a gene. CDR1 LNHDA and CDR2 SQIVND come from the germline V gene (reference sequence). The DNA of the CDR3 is TGTGCCAGTAGAGGGCTAGCGGTCACAGATACGCAGTATTTT. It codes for CASRGLAVTDTQYF. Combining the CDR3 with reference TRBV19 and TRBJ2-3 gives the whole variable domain DGGITQSPKYLFRKEGQNVTLSCEQNLNHDAMYWYRQDPGQGLRLIYYSQIVNDFQKGDIAEGYSVSREKKESFPLTVTSAQKNPTAFYLCASRGLAVTDTQYFGPGTRLTVL.

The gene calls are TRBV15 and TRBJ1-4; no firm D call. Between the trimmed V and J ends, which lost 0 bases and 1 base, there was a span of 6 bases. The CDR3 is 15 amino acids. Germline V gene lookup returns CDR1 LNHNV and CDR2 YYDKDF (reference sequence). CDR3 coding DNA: TGTGCCACCAGCAGAGAGCCGCTAACTAATGAAAAACTGTTTTTT. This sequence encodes CATSREPLTNEKLFF.

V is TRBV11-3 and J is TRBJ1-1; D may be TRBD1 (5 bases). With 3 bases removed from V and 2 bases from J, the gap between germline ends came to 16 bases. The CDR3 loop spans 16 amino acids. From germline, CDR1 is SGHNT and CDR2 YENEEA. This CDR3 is CASSFGTGRPNTEAFF. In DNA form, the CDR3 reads TGTGCCAGCAGCTTCGGGACTGGACGGCCTAACACTGAAGCTTTCTTT.

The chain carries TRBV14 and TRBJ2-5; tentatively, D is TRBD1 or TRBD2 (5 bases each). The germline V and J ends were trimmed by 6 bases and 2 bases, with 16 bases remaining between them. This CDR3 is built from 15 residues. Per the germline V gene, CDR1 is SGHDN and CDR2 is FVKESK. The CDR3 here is CASSRGDRSQETQYF. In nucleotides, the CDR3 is TGTGCCAGCAGTCGAGGGGACCGATCACAAGAGACCCAGTACTTC.